This T cell receptor (beta chain) was sequenced in a study of blood T cell repertoires in COVID-19. Overall study context: Specimens from acute and convalescent COVID-19 originated in the United States, Italy and Spain. The cDNA or gDNA used as material had been derived from T cells, B-cell-depleted T cells, or PBMCs.

Per the germline V gene, CDR1 is LNHDA and CDR2 is SQIVND (reference sequence). The V and J ends lost 5 bases and 4 bases, in that order; junction bases with no gene match: 9. CDR3 length: 15 amino acids. Original methodology: Estimation of nucleated cell counts was performed using reference gene primer amplification. The method was immunoSEQ multiplex PCR; TCRdb's version includes in-frame clones alone and lacks a portion of them. That table furnishes V, J and clone size, whereas the DNA furnished D and trimming. The data contain 75,000 or so clones, about 85% of them singletons. The gene calls are TRBV19 and TRBJ1-1; 8 bases are shared with TRBD1. The sample taken for sequencing was peripheral blood. The source of this sequence is a man in his sixties with active or convalescent COVID-19. CDR3 in amino acids: CASSVQPGGITEAFF. In nucleotides, the CDR3 is TGTGCCAGTAGTGTACAACCAGGGGGCATCACTGAAGCTTTCTTT.